Below are 4 T cell receptor beta chains sequenced from a single sample in a study of cytomegalovirus exposure and HLA in healthy donors. Amplification used 60 Vbeta primers and 13 Jbeta primers. The table came from immunoSEQ multiplex PCR; TCRdb's copy has only in-frame clones and leaves some out. In all, the sample yields tens of thousands of clones. The specimen was PBMCs. These receptor sequences come from a man aged 45-65 years in good health and CMV-seropositive.

The V call is TRBV18, the J call TRBJ1-1; D gene ambiguous. Trimming took 3 bases from V and 5 from J, leaving 10 bases between them. CDR1 and CDR2 (germline): KGHSH, LQKENI. The CDR3 spans 13 residues. The CDR3 DNA is TGTGCCAGCTCACCCGCGGGGAGGACTGAAGCTTTCTTT. Its translation is CASSPAGRTEAFF. The variable domain in full, with the rest retrieved from reference TRBV18 and TRBJ1-1, is NAGVMQNPRHLVRRRGQEARLRCSPMKGHSHVYWYRQLPEEGLKFMVYLQKENIIDESGMPKERFSAEFPKEGPSILRIQQVVRGDSAAYFCASSPAGRTEAFFGQGTRLTVV.

Note on this clone: One end of the junction varies from germline; a read error may be responsible. CDR3 amino acids: CASSLRTDYNEQFF. DNA for the CDR3: TGTGCTAGCAGCTTGCGGACAGATTACAATGAGCAGTTCTTC. The chain joins TRBV7-7 to TRBJ2-1; the D gene is possibly TRBD1 (6 bases). Germline CDR1 is SSHAT and CDR2 is FNYEAQ (reference sequence). The CDR3 is 14 residues long. The complete variable domain, with remaining parts taken from reference TRBV7-7 and TRBJ2-1, reads GAGVSQSPRYKVTKRGQDVTLRCDPISSHATLYWYQQALGQGPEFLTYFNYEAQPDKSGLPSDRFSAERPEGSISTLTIQRTEQRDSAMYRCASSLRTDYNEQFFGPGTRLTVL.

The V gene is TRBV7-6, the J gene TRBJ2-1; perhaps TRBD2 as D (5 bases). CDR3 length equals 13 residues. The V gene's germline CDR1 is SGHVS and CDR2 FNYEAQ. The germline V and J ends were trimmed by 3 bases and 5 bases, with 8 bases remaining between them. DNA for the CDR3: TGTGCCAGCAGCTTTAACGGGAACAATGAGCAGTTCTTC. Its translation: CASSFNGNNEQFF.

The rearrangement joins TRBV5-1 to TRBJ1-2, with D perhaps TRBD1 (5 bases). Deletions cut 4 bases from V and 2 bases from J, with 12 bases between. In germline, CDR1 is SGHRS, CDR2 YFSETQ. The CDR3 contains 14 residues. The CDR3, as DNA: TGCGCCAGCAGCGCAGACGGACAAAACTATGGCTACACCTTC. Residues: CASSADGQNYGYTF.